This passage covers 24 T cell receptor beta chains from one sample sequenced in a study of cytomegalovirus exposure and HLA in healthy donors. Primers: 60 Vbeta forward and 13 Jbeta reverse. The table came from immunoSEQ multiplex PCR; TCRdb's copy has only in-frame clones and leaves some out. Here the sample spans 150,000 to 200,000 clones, 65% to 85% being singletons. The material sequenced was PBMCs. The receptor set was obtained from a man between 40 and 49 years old in good health and CMV-seropositive.

In this sample, this clone turned up a few times. This sequence joins TRBV5-4 and TRBJ1-5, with TRBD1 as a possible D gene (6 bases). The CDR3 consists of 15 residues. The germline gives CDR1 SGHNT, CDR2 YYREEE (reference sequence). Trimming left V 0 bases short and J 7 bases short, with 14 bases between. Here the CDR3 DNA reads TGTGCCAGCAGCTTGGGGGGGCAGGGCCTGCAGCCCCAGCATTTT. Amino acids: CASSLGGQGLQPQHF.

The V and J genes are TRBV7-9 and TRBJ1-3; D gene uncertain. Germline V gene lookup returns CDR1 SEHNR and CDR2 FQNEAQ (reference sequence). Trimming shortened V by 5 bases and J by 4 bases, and 9 bases separated the two germline ends. The CDR3 covers 13 residues. The CDR3 loop reads CASSRPGGNTIYF. The CDR3, as DNA: TGTGCCAGCAGCCGCCCGGGGGGAAACACCATATATTTT.

The chain carries TRBV23-1 and TRBJ2-2; TRBD2 agrees at 7 bases. TRBV23-1 is known as an ORF, though its function is uncertain. The CDR3 length is 16 residues. V shed 0 bases, J shed 0 bases, and the junction held 1 base outside the gene matches. CDR3 sequence (DNA): TGCGCCAGCAGTCAATCGCGGGAGTCGAACACCGGGGAGCTGTTTTTT. Translating gives CASSQSRESNTGELFF.

V gene TRBV5-1 combines with J gene TRBJ2-7, with a tentative D call TRBD1 (5 bases). Germline CDR1 reads SGHRS; CDR2 reads YFSETQ. Trimming shortened V by 0 bases and J by 0 bases, and 7 bases separated the two germline ends. The CDR3 length is 14 residues. In nucleotides, the CDR3 is TGCGCCAGCAGCTTGGAGGACATCTCCTACGAGCAGTACTTC. Protein: CASSLEDISYEQYF.

This chain connects TRBV23-1 to TRBJ1-2, with a weak D call TRBD1 (5 bases). TRBV23-1 is an ORF, and what it does is uncertain. This CDR3 has 15 residues. V shed 2 bases and J shed 8 bases, with 18 bases lying between them. CDR3 nucleotide sequence: TGCGCCAGCAGTCAACGGCGGGGCGCAGAGAACGGCTACACCTTC. Its protein is CASSQRRGAENGYTF.

The chain recombines TRBV5-4 with TRBJ1-2; D not resolved. Trimming left V 0 bases short and J 7 bases short, with 7 bases between. Germline CDR1 is SGHNT and CDR2 is YYREEE (reference sequence). The CDR3 runs to 12 residues. The CDR3 coding sequence is TGTGCCAGCAGCTTGGACGGGGTTGGCTACACCTTC. Translation: CASSLDGVGYTF.

This clone was recorded once. The chain has TRBV7-9 and TRBJ1-1, with D possibly TRBD1 on 5 matching bases. Trimming shortened V by 3 bases and J by 2 bases, and 10 bases separated the two germline ends. The CDR3 covers 14 residues. The V gene's germline CDR1 is SEHNR and CDR2 FQNEAQ (reference sequence). CDR3 sequence (DNA): TGTGCCAGCAGCTTCCCAGGGATAAACACTGAAGCTTTCTTT. This encodes CASSFPGINTEAFF. Looking up the rest from reference TRBV7-9 and TRBJ1-1 gives the full variable domain: DTGVSQNPRHKITKRGQNVTFRCDPISEHNRLYWYRQTLGQGPEFLTYFQNEAQLEKSRLLSDRFSAERPKGSFSTLEIQRTEQGDSAMYLCASSFPGINTEAFFGQGTRLTVV.

In DNA form, the CDR3 reads TGTGCCACGGGGACGAGCAGACAGGGGGCTGAAGCTTTCTTT. As protein: CATGTSRQGAEAFF. The V gene is TRBV15, the J gene TRBJ1-1, with 9 bases lining up with TRBD1. Per the germline V gene, CDR1 is LNHNV and CDR2 is YYDKDF (reference sequence). CDR3 length: 14 residues. Trimming took 9 bases from V and 6 from J; bases not matched to a gene: 11.

The chain uses TRBV5-1 and TRBJ1-1; no clear D. CDR1 is SGHRS, CDR2 YFSETQ, per germline. V lost 1 base and J lost 1, with 8 bases in between. CDR3 length: 14 amino acids. This chain's CDR3 is CASSLTAGNTEAFF. The CDR3 DNA is TGCGCCAGCAGCTTGACGGCAGGGAACACTGAAGCTTTCTTT.

The gene calls are TRBV7-2 and TRBJ1-2, with no clear D. The CDR3 covers 12 residues. V dropped 2 bases and J dropped 6 bases, with 7 bases sitting between them. The germline CDR1 and CDR2 sequences are SGHTA and FQGNSA. Here the CDR3 DNA reads TGTGCCAGCAGCTTAAGAGCGGATGGCTACACCTTC. This sequence encodes CASSLRADGYTF.

This chain connects TRBV7-9 to TRBJ1-2; 8 bases are a match to TRBD1. Germline V CDR1 and CDR2: SEHNR, FQNEAQ (reference sequence). J gave up 8 bases and V 5 bases, and 7 bases lay outside the gene matches. This CDR3 contains 13 residues. In DNA form, the CDR3 reads TGTGCCAGCAGCCTGGCAGGGGGCTGCGGCTACACCTTC. Amino acids: CASSLAGGCGYTF. Together with reference TRBV7-9 and TRBJ1-2, the CDR3 gives the full variable domain: DTGVSQNPRHKITKRGQNVTFRCDPISEHNRLYWYRQTLGQGPEFLTYFQNEAQLEKSRLLSDRFSAERPKGSFSTLEIQRTEQGDSAMYLCASSLAGGCGYTFGSGTRLTVV.

This clone was seen just once. This chain's CDR3 is CSVGDRGREKLFF. CDR3 bases: TGCAGCGTTGGGGACAGGGGGCGAGAAAAACTGTTTTTT. V gene TRBV29-1 combines with J gene TRBJ1-4; 12 nucleotides match TRBD1. Germline loops: CDR1 SQVTM, CDR2 ANQGSEA. The trim removed 4 bases at V and 8 bases at J, leaving 2 bases unmatched. CDR3 length equals 13 residues. The full variable domain, its missing parts supplied by reference TRBV29-1 and TRBJ1-4, is SAVISQKPSRDICQRGTSLTIQCQVDSQVTMMFWYRQQPGQSLTLIATANQGSEATYESGFVIDKFPISRPNLTFSTLTVSNMSPEDSSIYLCSVGDRGREKLFFGSGTQLSVL.

J is TRBJ1-1 and V is TRBV19; 11 nucleotides match TRBD1. CDR1 LNHDA and CDR2 SQIVND come from the germline V gene (reference sequence). The length of the CDR3 is 16 residues. J lost 3 bases, V lost 3 bases, and 6 bases had no gene match. The CDR3 DNA sequence: TGTGCCAGTAGTATGGACAGGGGGCAAGGTTACACTGAAGCTTTCTTT. Encoded protein: CASSMDRGQGYTEAFF.

The chain joins TRBV6-5 to TRBJ1-5; 7 positions agree with TRBD1. From germline, CDR1 is MNHEY and CDR2 SVGAGI. This CDR3 region has 16 residues. J lost 3 bases, V lost 4 bases, and 9 bases had no gene match. DNA for the CDR3: TGTGCCAGCAGTTCCTCACTGACAGGGCACAATCAGCCCCAGCATTTT. Residues: CASSSSLTGHNQPQHF.

As DNA, the CDR3 is TGTGCCAGCAGTACGAGAGAGACCCAGTACTTC. Translating gives CASSTRETQYF. The J gene is TRBJ2-5, the V gene TRBV6-5; D uncertain. The CDR3 extends over 11 amino acids. CDR1 is MNHEY and CDR2 is SVGAGI in the germline V gene. The V gene lost 5 bases and the J gene lost 4 bases, with 5 bases spanning the gap.

The chain combines TRBV7-3 with TRBJ2-3, with a possible D match to TRBD2 (5 bases). The CDR3 consists of 13 residues. The V end was cut by 4 bases, the J end by 8 bases, with 13 bases between. The germline gives CDR1 SGHTA, CDR2 FQGTGA. In DNA, the CDR3 is TGTGCCAGCAGCTCCGACGGGAAGTCTACGCAGTATTTT. This sequence encodes CASSSDGKSTQYF.

J is TRBJ1-1 and V is TRBV10-3; the D is unclear. This CDR3 contains 13 residues. Germline CDR1 is ENHRY and CDR2 is SYGVKD. The V and J ends lost 4 bases and 4 bases respectively, with 10 bases between them. As DNA, the CDR3 is TGTGCCATCAGTGTGTCGGGCCCCACTGAAGCTTTCTTT. Its protein is CAISVSGPTEAFF.

The V gene is TRBV5-6, the J gene TRBJ1-4; TRBD1 agrees at 9 bases. The CDR3 is made up of 14 amino acids. The ends lost 3 bases at V and 6 bases at J; junction bases unmatched: 3. CDR1 is SGHDT, CDR2 YYEEEE, per germline. CDR3 DNA sequence: TGTGCCAGCAGCTGGACAGGGGTGGATGAAAAACTGTTTTTT. This encodes CASSWTGVDEKLFF.

V is TRBV6-4 and J is TRBJ1-6; D is undetermined. The CDR3 spans 12 residues. V was clipped by 5 bases and J by 9 bases, with 8 bases between them. Germline-derived CDR1 and CDR2 are MRHNA and SNTAGT. This CDR3 reads CASSRGFSPLHF. Written as DNA, the CDR3 is TGTGCCAGCAGTAGAGGGTTTTCACCCCTCCACTTT.

The chain couples TRBV10-3 to TRBJ2-3, with a weak D call TRBD1 (6 bases). Germline V gives CDR1 ENHRY, CDR2 SYGVKD. Trimming stripped 6 bases from V and 6 bases from J, with 13 bases between. The CDR3 extends over 13 amino acids. CDR3 residues: CAISLSGEDTQYF. DNA for the CDR3: TGTGCCATCAGCCTTTCAGGGGAGGATACGCAGTATTTT.

V usage is TRBV6-5 and J usage is TRBJ2-5; D assignment may be TRBD1 or TRBD2 (5 bases each). The J call may be faulty, since TRBJ2-7 better matches the DNA end. CDR3 length equals 15 residues. Looked up from germline, CDR1 is MNHEY and CDR2 is SVGAGI. Written as DNA, the CDR3 is TGTGCCAGCAGTTACTCCCTGGTGGGGGACTACGAGCAGTACTTC. Translated: CASSYSLVGDYEQYF.

This rearrangement joins TRBV2 to TRBJ2-7, with 9 positions matching TRBD1. V lost 9 bases and J lost 7; bases outside the gene matches: 13. Germline V gene lookup returns CDR1 SNHLY and CDR2 FYNNEI. The length of the CDR3 is 14 residues. The CDR3 here is CARRTGGAYGEQYF. DNA for the CDR3: TGTGCCAGGAGAACAGGGGGCGCATATGGTGAGCAGTACTTC.

The J gene is TRBJ1-3, the V gene TRBV6-5, with 7 positions matching TRBD1. Germline trimming cut 6 bases from V and 3 bases from J; bases unmatched to any gene: 5. Looked up from germline, CDR1 is MNHEY and CDR2 is SVGAGI. The CDR3 spans 14 residues. CDR3 protein: CASRRQGSGNTIYF. The CDR3 nucleotides are TGTGCCAGCAGACGACAGGGAAGTGGAAACACCATATATTTT.

This clone was observed once. V and J are TRBV7-9 and TRBJ1-6; 7 bases align to TRBD1. The ends lost 2 bases at V and 10 bases at J; junction bases unmatched: 8. The length of the CDR3 is 15 residues. Germline CDR1 SEHNR, CDR2 FQNEAQ (reference sequence). The CDR3 nucleotides are TGTGCCAGCAGCTTAAAAGGAGCAGGGGGATCACCCCTCCACTTT. Amino acid sequence: CASSLKGAGGSPLHF. The full variable domain, with the rest looked up from reference TRBV7-9 and TRBJ1-6, is DTGVSQNPRHKITKRGQNVTFRCDPISEHNRLYWYRQTLGQGPEFLTYFQNEAQLEKSRLLSDRFSAERPKGSFSTLEIQRTEQGDSAMYLCASSLKGAGGSPLHFGNGTRLTVT.